This T cell receptor (beta chain) was captured in a study of cytomegalovirus exposure and HLA in healthy donors. Findings and limits, study-wide: Most TCR beta V segments were productive about 87% or about 30% of the time in an earlier analysis.

This clone occurred once. Its antigen is unknown. PCR amplification relied on 60 Vbeta primers (plus 13 Jbeta primers). Profiled with immunoSEQ multiplex PCR; TCRdb holds only in-frame clones, not every one. In the table there are 120,000 or so clones, approximately 78% of which are singletons. The germline V gene encodes CDR1 LNHDA and CDR2 SQIVND (reference sequence). There are 14 residues in the CDR3. Trimming shortened V by 11 bases and J by 4 bases, and 18 bases separated the two germline ends. The TCR originated in a man in his forties or fifties in good health and CMV-seronegative. Sequenced sample: PBMCs. The genes are TRBV19 and TRBJ2-1, with D perhaps matching TRBD2 (5 bases). The CDR3 loop reads CAVHPRGFYNEQFF. The CDR3 DNA reads as TGTGCCGTCCACCCCCGGGGATTTTACAATGAGCAGTTCTTC.